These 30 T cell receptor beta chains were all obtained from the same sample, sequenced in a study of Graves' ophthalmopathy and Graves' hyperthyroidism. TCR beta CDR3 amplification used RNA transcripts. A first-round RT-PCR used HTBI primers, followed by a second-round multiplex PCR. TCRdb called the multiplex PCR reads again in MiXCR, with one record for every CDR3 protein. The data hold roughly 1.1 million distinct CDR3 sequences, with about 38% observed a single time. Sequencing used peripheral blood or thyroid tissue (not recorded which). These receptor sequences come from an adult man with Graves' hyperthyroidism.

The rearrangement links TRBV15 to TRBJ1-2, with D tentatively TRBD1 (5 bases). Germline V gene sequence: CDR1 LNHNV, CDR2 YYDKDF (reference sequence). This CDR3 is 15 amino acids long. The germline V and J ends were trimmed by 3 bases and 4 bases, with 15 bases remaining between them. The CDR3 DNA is TGTGCCACCAGCAGTAGTGGGGGTTCCCTCTATGGCTACACCTTC. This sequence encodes CATSSSGGSLYGYTF.

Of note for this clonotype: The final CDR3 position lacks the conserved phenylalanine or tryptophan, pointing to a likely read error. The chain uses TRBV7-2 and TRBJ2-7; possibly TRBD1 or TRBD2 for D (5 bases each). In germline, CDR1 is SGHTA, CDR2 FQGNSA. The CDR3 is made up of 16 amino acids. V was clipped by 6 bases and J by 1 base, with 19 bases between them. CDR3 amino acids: CASSYSGQVQSYEQYS. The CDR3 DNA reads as TGTGCCAGCAGTTACTCGGGGCAGGTTCAGTCCTACGAGCAGTACTCC.

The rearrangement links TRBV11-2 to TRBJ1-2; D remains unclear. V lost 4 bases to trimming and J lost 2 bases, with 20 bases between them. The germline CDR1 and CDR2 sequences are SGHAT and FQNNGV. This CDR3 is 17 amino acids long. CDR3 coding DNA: TGTGCCAGCAGCTCTGGACTAGCGGCGACGGAGAACTATGGCTACACCTTC. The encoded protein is CASSSGLAATENYGYTF.

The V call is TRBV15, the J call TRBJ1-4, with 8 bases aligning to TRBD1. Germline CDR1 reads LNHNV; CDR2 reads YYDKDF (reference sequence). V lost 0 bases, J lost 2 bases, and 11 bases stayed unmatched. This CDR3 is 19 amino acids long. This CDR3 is CATSRDAGQGTATNEKLFF. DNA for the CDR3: TGTGCCACCAGCAGAGATGCAGGACAGGGAACGGCGACTAATGAAAAACTGTTTTTT. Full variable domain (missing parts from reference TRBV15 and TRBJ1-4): DAMVIQNPRYQVTQFGKPVTLSCSQTLNHNVMYWYQQKSSQAPKLLFHYYDKDFNNEADTPDNFQSRRPNTSFCFLDIRSPGLGDTAMYLCATSRDAGQGTATNEKLFFGSGTQLSVL.

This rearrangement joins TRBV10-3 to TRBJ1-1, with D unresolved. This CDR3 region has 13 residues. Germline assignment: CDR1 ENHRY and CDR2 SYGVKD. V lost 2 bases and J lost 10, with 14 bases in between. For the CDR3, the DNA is TGTGCCATCAGTGAGCGGGAGGGAGTTGGAGCTTTCTTT. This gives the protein CAISEREGVGAFF.

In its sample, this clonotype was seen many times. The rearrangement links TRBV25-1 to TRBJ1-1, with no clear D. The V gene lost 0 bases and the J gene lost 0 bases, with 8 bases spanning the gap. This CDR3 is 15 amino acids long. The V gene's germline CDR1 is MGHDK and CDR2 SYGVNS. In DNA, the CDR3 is TGTGCCAGCAGTGAATATGGCGTTTTGAACACTGAAGCTTTCTTT. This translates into CASSEYGVLNTEAFF.

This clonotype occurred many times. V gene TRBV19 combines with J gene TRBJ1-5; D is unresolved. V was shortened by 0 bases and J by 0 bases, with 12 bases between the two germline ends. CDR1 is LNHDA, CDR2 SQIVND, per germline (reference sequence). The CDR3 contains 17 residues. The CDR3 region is CASSIDTRRDSNQPQHF. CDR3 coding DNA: TGTGCCAGTAGTATAGATACCCGGAGGGATAGCAATCAGCCCCAGCATTTT.

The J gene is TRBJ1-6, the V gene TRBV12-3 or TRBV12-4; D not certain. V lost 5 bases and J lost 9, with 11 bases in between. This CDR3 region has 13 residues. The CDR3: CASSHPVGSPLHF. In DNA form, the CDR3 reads TGTGCCAGCAGTCATCCGGTTGGTTCACCCCTCCACTTT.

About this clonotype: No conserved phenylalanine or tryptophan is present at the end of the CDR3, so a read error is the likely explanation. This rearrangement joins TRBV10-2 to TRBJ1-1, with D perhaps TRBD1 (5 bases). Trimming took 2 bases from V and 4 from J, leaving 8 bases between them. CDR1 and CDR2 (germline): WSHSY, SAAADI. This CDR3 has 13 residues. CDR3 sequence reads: CASSEGGTTEAFL. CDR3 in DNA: TGCGCCAGCAGTGAGGGGGGGACCACTGAAGCTTTCCTC.

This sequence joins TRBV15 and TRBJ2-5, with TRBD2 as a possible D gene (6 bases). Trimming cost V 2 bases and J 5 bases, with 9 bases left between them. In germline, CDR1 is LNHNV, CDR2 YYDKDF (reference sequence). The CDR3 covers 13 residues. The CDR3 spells CATSRPGRETQYF. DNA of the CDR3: TGTGCCACCAGCAGACCAGGGAGGGAGACCCAGTACTTC.

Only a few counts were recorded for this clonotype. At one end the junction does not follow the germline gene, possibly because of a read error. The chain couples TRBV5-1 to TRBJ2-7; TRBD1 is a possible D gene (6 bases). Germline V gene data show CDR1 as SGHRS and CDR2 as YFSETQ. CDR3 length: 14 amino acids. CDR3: CASSFVSGAYGQYF. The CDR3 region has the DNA TGCGCCAGCAGCTTTGTCTCAGGGGCCTACGGGCAGTACTTC.

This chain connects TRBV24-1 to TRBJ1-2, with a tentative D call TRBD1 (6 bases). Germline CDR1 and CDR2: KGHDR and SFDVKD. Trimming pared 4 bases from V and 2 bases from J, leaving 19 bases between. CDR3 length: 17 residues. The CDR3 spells CATSDPLPGQTNYGYTF. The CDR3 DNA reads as TGTGCCACCAGTGACCCTCTACCCGGACAGACGAACTATGGCTACACCTTC.

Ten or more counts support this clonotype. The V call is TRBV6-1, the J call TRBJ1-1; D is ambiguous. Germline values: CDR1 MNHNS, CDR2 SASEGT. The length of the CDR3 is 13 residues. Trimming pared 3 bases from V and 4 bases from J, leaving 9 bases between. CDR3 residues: CASSDYGGTEAFF. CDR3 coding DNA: TGTGCCAGCAGTGATTACGGTGGCACTGAAGCTTTCTTT.

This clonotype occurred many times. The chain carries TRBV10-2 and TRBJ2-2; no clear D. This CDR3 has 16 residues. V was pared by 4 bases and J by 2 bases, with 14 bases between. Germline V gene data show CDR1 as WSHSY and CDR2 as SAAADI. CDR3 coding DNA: TGCGCCAGCAGTGCGCTTGTTCCCCCCAACACCGGGGAGCTGTTTTTT. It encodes CASSALVPPNTGELFF.

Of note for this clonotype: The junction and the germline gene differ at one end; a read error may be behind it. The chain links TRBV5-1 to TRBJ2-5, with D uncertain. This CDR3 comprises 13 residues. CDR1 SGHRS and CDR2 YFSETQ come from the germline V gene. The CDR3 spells CASIDGSGETQYF. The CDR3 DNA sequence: TGTGCCAGCATCGATGGGTCTGGGGAGACCCAGTACTTC.

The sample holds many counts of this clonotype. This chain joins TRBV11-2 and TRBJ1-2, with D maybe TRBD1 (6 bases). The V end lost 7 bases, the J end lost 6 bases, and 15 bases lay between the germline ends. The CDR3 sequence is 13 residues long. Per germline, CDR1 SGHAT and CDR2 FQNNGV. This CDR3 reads CASTETGFDGYTF. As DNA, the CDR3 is TGTGCCAGCACCGAAACAGGGTTTGATGGCTACACCTTC.

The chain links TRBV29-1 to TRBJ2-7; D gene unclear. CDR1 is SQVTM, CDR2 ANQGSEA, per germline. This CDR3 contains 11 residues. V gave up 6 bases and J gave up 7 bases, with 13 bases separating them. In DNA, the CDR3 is TGCAGCGTATACAGTGAACAAGAGCAGTACTTC. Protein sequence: CSVYSEQEQYF.

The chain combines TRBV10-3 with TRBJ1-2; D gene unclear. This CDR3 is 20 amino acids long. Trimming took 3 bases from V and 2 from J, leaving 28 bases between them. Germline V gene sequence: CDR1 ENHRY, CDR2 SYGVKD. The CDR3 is CAISDLSWGSTSGGNYGYTF. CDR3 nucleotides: TGTGCCATCAGTGACCTGAGCTGGGGATCCACGTCCGGCGGGAACTATGGCTACACCTTC.

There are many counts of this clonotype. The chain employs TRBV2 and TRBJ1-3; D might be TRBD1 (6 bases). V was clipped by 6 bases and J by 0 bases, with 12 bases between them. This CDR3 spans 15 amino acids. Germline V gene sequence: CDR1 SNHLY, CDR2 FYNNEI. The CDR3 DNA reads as TGTGCCAGCAGGGAGGACAGCCTCTCTGGAAACACCATATATTTT. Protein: CASREDSLSGNTIYF.

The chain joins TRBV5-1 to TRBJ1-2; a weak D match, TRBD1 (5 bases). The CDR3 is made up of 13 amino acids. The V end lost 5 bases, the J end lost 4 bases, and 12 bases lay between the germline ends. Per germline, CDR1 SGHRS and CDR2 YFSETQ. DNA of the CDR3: TGCGCCAGCAGGGACACTTCGGGCTATGGCTACACCTTC. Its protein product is CASRDTSGYGYTF. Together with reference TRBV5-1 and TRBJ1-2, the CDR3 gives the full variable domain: KAGVTQTPRYLIKTRGQQVTLSCSPISGHRSVSWYQQTPGQGLQFLFEYFSETQRNKGNFPGRFSGRQFSNSRSEMNVSTLELGDSALYLCASRDTSGYGYTFGSGTRLTVV.

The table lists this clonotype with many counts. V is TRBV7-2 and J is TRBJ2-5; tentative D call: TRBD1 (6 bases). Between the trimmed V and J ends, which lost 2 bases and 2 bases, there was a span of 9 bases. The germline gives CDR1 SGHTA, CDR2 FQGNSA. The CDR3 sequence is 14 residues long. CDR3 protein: CASSLSGAQETQYF. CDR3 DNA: TGTGCCAGCAGCTTATCAGGGGCTCAAGAGACCCAGTACTTC.

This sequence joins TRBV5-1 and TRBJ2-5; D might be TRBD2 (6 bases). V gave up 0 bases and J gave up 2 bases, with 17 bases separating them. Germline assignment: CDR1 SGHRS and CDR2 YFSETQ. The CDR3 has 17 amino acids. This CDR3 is CASSLAVVAGRQETQYF. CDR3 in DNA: TGCGCCAGCAGCTTGGCCGTAGTGGCGGGAAGGCAAGAGACCCAGTACTTC.

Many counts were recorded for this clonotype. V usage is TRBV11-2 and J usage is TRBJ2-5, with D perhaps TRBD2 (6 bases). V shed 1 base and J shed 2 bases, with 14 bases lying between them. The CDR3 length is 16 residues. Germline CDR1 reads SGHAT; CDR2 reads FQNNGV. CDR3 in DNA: TGTGCCAGCAGCTTAGTTGTGGGAGGCCCTCAAGAGACCCAGTACTTC. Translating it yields CASSLVVGGPQETQYF.

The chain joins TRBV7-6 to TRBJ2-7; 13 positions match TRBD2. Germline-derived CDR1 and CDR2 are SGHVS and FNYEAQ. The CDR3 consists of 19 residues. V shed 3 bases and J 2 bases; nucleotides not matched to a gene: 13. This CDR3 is CASSFIIGLAGALTYEQYF. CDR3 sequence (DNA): TGTGCCAGCAGCTTCATCATAGGACTAGCGGGAGCCCTAACCTACGAGCAGTACTTC.

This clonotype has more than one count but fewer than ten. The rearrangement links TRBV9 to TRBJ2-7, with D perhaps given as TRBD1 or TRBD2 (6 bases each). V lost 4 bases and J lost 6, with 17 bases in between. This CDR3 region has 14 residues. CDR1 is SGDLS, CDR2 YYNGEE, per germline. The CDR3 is CASSPQEGGGEQYF. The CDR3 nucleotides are TGTGCCAGCAGCCCCCAGGAGGGGGGAGGCGAGCAGTACTTC.

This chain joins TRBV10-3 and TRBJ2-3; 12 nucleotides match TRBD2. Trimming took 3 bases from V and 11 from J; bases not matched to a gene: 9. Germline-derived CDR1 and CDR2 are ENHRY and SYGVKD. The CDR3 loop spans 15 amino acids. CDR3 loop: CAISEARLAGEQQYF. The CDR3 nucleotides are TGTGCCATCAGTGAAGCGAGACTAGCGGGAGAGCAGCAGTATTTT.

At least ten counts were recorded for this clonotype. The CDR3 DNA follows: TGTGCCACCAGTGGACAATCCGGGGCCAACGTCCTGACTTTC. Translated: CATSGQSGANVLTF. The J gene is TRBJ2-6, the V gene TRBV24-1; D ambiguous. Deletions cut 5 bases from V and 4 bases from J, with 8 bases between. This CDR3 spans 14 amino acids. Germline V gene lookup returns CDR1 KGHDR and CDR2 SFDVKD.

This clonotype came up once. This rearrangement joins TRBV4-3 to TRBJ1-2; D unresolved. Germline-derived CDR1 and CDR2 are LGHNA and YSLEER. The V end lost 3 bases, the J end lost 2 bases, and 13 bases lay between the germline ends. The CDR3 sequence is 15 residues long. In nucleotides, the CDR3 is TGCGCCAGCAGCCATGACCCCGAGATAAACTATGGCTACACCTTC. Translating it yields CASSHDPEINYGYTF.

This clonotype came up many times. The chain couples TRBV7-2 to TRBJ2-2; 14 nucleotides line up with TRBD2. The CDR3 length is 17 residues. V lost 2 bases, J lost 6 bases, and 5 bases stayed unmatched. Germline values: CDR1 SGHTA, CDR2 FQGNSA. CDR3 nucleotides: TGTGCCAGCAGCTTACCGACTAGCGGGGGGGCTCCCGGGGAGCTGTTTTTT. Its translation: CASSLPTSGGAPGELFF. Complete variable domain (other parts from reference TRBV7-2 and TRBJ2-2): GAGVSQSPSNKVTEKGKDVELRCDPISGHTALYWYRQSLGQGLEFLIYFQGNSAPDKSGLPSDRFSAERTGGSVSTLTIQRTQQEDSAVYLCASSLPTSGGAPGELFFGEGSRLTVL.

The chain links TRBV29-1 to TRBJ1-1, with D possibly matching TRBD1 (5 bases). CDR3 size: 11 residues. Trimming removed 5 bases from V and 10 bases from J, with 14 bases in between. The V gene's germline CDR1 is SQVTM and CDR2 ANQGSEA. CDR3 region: CSVFPGDGAFF. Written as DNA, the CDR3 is TGCAGCGTTTTCCCGGGGGATGGAGCTTTCTTT.